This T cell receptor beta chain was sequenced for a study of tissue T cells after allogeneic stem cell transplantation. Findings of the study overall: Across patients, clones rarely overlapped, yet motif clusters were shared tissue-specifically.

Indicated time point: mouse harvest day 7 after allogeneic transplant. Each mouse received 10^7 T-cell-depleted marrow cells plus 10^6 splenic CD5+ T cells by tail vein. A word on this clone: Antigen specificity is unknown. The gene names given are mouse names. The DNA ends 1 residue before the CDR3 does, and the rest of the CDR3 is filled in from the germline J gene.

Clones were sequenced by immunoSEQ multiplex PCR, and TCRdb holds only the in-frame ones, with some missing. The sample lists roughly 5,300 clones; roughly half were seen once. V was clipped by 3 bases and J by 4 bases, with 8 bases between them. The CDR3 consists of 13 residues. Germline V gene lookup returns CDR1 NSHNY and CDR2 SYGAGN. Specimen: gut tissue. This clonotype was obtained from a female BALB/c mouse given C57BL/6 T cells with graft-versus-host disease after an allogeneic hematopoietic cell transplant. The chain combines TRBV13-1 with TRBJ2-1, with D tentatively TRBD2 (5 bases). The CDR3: CASSVDSYAEQFF. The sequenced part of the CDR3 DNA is TGTGCCAGCAGTGTGGACTCTTATGCTGAGCAGTTC.